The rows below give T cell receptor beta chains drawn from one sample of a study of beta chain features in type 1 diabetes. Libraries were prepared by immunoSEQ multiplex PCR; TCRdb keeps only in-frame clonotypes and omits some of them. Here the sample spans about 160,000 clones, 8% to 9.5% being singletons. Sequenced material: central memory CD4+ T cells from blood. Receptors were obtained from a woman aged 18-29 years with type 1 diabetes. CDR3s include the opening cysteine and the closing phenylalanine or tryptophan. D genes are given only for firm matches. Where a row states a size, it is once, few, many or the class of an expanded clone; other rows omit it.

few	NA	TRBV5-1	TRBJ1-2	TGCGCCAGCAGCTTTCTGGTGCGTGGAGTCGGAGACTATGGCTACACCTTC	CASSFLVRGVGDYGYTF
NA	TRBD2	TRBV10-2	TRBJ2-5	TGCGCCAGTATTGGGCTAGCGGAAGAGACCCAGTACTTC	CASIGLAEETQYF
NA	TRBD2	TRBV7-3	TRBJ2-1	TGTGCCAGCAGCTCCCAGCGGGGGGTCTACAATGAGCAGTTCTTC	CASSSQRGVYNEQFF
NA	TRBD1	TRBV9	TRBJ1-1	TGTGCCAGCAGCGTAGCTAGCAGGGGGCACACTGAAGCTTTCTTT	CASSVASRGHTEAFF
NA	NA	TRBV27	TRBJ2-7	TGTGCCAGCGCCGTGAGGGCTGCCTACGAGCAGTACTTC	CASAVRAAYEQYF
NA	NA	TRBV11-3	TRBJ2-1	TGTGCCAGCAGCTTAGGGGGAGGTGAGCAGTTCTTC	CASSLGGGEQFF
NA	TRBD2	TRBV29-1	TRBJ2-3	TGCAGCGTATCTAGCGGAGTCACAGATACGCAGTATTTT	CSVSSGVTDTQYF
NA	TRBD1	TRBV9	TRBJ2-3	TGTGCCAGCAGCGCTAGTCCGGGACAGGGGGCAATGGCAGATACGCAGTATTTT	CASSASPGQGAMADTQYF
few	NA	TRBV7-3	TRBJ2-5	TGTGCCAGCAGTCCCACTCGAGAGGAGACCCAGTACTTC	CASSPTREETQYF
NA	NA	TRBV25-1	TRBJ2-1	TGTGCCAGCAGATCTTTTATTGAGCAGTTCTTC	CASRSFIEQFF
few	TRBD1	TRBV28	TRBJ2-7	TGTGCCAGCACCTCGGACAGGGACGAGCAGTACTTC	CASTSDRDEQYF
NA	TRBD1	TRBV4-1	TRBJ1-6	TGCGCCAGCAGCCAAGGATTCCCAGGGGGTAATTCACCCCTCCACTTT	CASSQGFPGGNSPLHF
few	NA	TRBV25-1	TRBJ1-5	TGTGCCAGCAGCCGGGGGGATAATCAGCCCCAGCATTTT	CASSRGDNQPQHF
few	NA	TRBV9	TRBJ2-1	TGTGCCAGCAGCGTAGCTTCAACCCTCGGTGAGCAGTTCTTC	CASSVASTLGEQFF
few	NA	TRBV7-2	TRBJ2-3	TGTGCCAGCAGCCGAGCTCAGGGGCTGGGGGATACGCAGTATTTT	CASSRAQGLGDTQYF
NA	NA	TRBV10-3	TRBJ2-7	TGTGCCATCAGCCTACTAGCTGGGGAGCAGTACTTC	CAISLLAGEQYF
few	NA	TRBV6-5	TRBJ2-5	TGTGCCAGCAGTCAACCCCGGGACTCCCAAGAGACCCAGTACTTC	CASSQPRDSQETQYF
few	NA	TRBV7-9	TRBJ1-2	TGTGCCAGCAGCTCTGCCCCAGCGGGCGGCTACACCTTC	CASSSAPAGGYTF
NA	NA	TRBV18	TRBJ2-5	TGTGCCAGCTCACCAGAAGGAGTGGGGACCCAGTACTTC	CASSPEGVGTQYF
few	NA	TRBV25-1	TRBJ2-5	TGTGCCAGCAGGGCGGCCACGGAGACCCAGTACTTC	CASRAATETQYF
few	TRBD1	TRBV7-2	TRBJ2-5	TGTGCCAGCAGCTACCAGGGGGAGGAGACCCAGTACTTC	CASSYQGEETQYF
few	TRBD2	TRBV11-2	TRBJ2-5	TGTGCCAGCAGCTTAACAGCTAGCGGGGGGATACAAGAGACCCAGTACTTC	CASSLTASGGIQETQYF
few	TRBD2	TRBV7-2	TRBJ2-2	TGTGCCAGCAGCCCCACCGGGCTAGCGGTGAACACCGGGGAGCTGTTTTTT	CASSPTGLAVNTGELFF
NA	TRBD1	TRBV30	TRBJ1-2	TGTGCCTGGAGTGTACTGACAGGGGCCTATGATGGCTACACCTTC	CAWSVLTGAYDGYTF
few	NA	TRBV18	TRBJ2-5	TGTGCCAGCTCACCACCCCAGGGGACCCAGTACTTC	CASSPPQGTQYF
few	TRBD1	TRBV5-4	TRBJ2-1	TGTGCCAGCAGGGGACAGTTAAGCTCCTACAATGAGCAGTTCTTC	CASRGQLSSYNEQFF
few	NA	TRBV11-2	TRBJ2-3	TGTGCCAGCAGCTTAGGTTTGCGGGCGTTCACAGATACGCAGTATTTT	CASSLGLRAFTDTQYF
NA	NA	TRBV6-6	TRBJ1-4	TGTGCCAGCAGTTATTATGAGAGAGGAGAAAAACTGTTTTTT	CASSYYERGEKLFF
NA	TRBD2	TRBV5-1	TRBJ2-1	TGCGCCAGCAGGGCCCCGGGACTAGCGGGAGTCAATGAGCAGTTCTTC	CASRAPGLAGVNEQFF
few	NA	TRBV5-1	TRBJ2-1	TGCGCCAGCAGGGAGACCTACAATGAGCAGTTCTTC	CASRETYNEQFF
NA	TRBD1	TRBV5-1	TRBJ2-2	TGCGCCAGCAGCTTGGAAGGGGGCGCGGTCACCGGGGAGCTGTTTTTT	CASSLEGGAVTGELFF
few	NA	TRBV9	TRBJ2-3	TGTGCCAGCAGCGTTCCGGGCACAGATACGCAGTATTTT	CASSVPGTDTQYF
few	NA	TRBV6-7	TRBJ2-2	TGTGCCAGCAGTCCAGAGGGTGGGCGGAACACCGGGGAGCTGTTTTTT	CASSPEGGRNTGELFF
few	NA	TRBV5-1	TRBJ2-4	TGCGCCAGCCAAAACAGGGTTGACAACATTCAGTACTTC	CASQNRVDNIQYF
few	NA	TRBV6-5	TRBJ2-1	TGTGCCAGCAGTTACTCGAAGACAACGAATGAGCAGTTCTTC	CASSYSKTTNEQFF